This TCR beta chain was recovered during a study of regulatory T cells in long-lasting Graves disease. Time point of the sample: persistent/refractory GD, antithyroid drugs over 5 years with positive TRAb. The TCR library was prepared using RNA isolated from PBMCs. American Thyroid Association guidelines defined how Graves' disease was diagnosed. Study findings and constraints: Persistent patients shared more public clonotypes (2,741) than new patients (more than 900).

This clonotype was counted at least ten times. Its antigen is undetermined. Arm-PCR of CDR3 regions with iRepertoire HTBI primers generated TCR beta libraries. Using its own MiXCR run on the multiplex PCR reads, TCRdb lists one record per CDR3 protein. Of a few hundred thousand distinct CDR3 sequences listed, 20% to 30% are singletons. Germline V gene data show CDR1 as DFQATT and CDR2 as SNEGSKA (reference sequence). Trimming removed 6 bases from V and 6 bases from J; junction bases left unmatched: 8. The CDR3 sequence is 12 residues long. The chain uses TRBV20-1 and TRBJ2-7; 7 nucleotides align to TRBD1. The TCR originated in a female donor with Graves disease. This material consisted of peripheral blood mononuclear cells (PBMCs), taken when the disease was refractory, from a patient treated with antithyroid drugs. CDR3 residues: CSAPTGVGEQYF. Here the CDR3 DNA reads TGCAGTGCCCCAACAGGGGTTGGCGAGCAGTACTTC.